A selection of T cell receptor beta chains follows, all from one sample in a study of T cell clonotyping in hematopoietic cell transplantation. Repertoires were generated with immunoSEQ multiplex PCR, while TCRdb's copy carries only in-frame clones and drops some. The sample holds roughly 40,000 clones; around 95% are singletons and the top ten take about 0.81%. The sequencing sample was made of peripheral blood mononuclear cells. These receptor sequences come from a woman aged 45 to 65 in good health. Some clones in this sample may be carry-over from other donors' samples. Both conserved end residues are part of each CDR3. The D gene is left open where the match is weak. Size is omitted from some rows. Given values are once, few, many or a class for expanded clones.

clone_size j_call v_call d_call cdr3_nt cdr3_aa
once TRBJ2-5 TRBV11-3 . TGTGCCAGCAGCTTAGTGGGGGCGGAGACCCAGTACTTC CASSLVGAETQYF
. TRBJ1-1 TRBV9 . TGTGCCAGCAGCGGGGTCCACCCCCTCGGCCTAGGGGCTTTCTTT CASSGVHPLGLGAFF
. TRBJ1-2 TRBV9 . TGTGCCAGCAGCGCCCCCCCGAACTATGGCTACACCTTC CASSAPPNYGYTF
. TRBJ2-5 TRBV7-2 . TGTGCCAGCAGCTTATCCCCCGCGTGGGGACAAGAGACCCAGTACTTC CASSLSPAWGQETQYF
. TRBJ1-1 TRBV4-3 TRBD1 TGCGCCAGCAGCCAGAATACAGGGGAAACTGAAGCTTTCTTT CASSQNTGETEAFF
. TRBJ1-1 TRBV7-6 . TGTGCCAGCAGACCTCCATCGAACACTGAAGCTTTCTTT CASRPPSNTEAFF
once TRBJ1-1 TRBV14 . TGTGCCAGCAGCCAAGATTGGGGGGGGACTGAAGCTTTCTTT CASSQDWGGTEAFF
. TRBJ1-2 TRBV19 . TGTGCCAGTATCGAATCCGGACGGATTGGTAGGGGCTACACCTTC CASIESGRIGRGYTF
. TRBJ2-5 TRBV27 . TGTGCCAGCAGTTTTAGGACAGACCAAGAGACCCAGTACTTC CASSFRTDQETQYF
once TRBJ1-4 TRBV5-1 . TGCGCCAGCAGCCCTAACCCAGGAAATGAAAAACTGTTTTTT CASSPNPGNEKLFF
. TRBJ2-7 TRBV5-1 . TGCGCCAGCAGCCCGGAAGGGTGGGGAAAAGCGGACGAGCAGTACTTC CASSPEGWGKADEQYF
few TRBJ1-2 TRBV28 . TGTGCCAGCAGGCCTGGGGCTCATGGCTACACCTTC CASRPGAHGYTF
. TRBJ2-7 TRBV18 . TGTGCCAGCTCACCCGGCGGGACAGAAGACTACGAGCAGTACTTC CASSPGGTEDYEQYF
. TRBJ1-4 TRBV9 . TGTGCCAGCAGCGTAGACGAGGGAACTAATGAAAAACTGTTTTTT CASSVDEGTNEKLFF
. TRBJ1-5 TRBV6-6 . TGTGCCAGCAGTTACGGGCAGGGAAGTCAGCCCCAGCATTTT CASSYGQGSQPQHF
. TRBJ2-7 TRBV5-1 . TGCGCCAGCAGCTTGACGGGGAATCCCTACGAGCAGTACTTC CASSLTGNPYEQYF
. TRBJ2-5 TRBV5-1 TRBD2 TGCGCCAGCAGCCCTATAGCGGGGGCTGGGGGGGAGACCCAGTACTTC CASSPIAGAGGETQYF
. TRBJ2-2 TRBV5-8 . TGTGCCAGCAGCTTCGTGTGGATGGGGGAGCTGTTTTTT CASSFVWMGELFF
once TRBJ2-1 TRBV11-1 TRBD2 TGTGCCAGCAGCTATCCGGGACTAGCGGGTAGGAATGAGCAGTTCTTC CASSYPGLAGRNEQFF
. TRBJ2-7 TRBV5-1 . TGCGCCAGCGGTGGCCCGGACGGAGCTAAGGAGCAGTACTTC CASGGPDGAKEQYF
. TRBJ2-1 TRBV10-3 TRBD1 TGTGCCAACTCTCCGGGACAGGGCGACAATGAGCAGTTCTTC CANSPGQGDNEQFF
. TRBJ2-1 TRBV4-1 . TGCGCCAGCAGCCAAGATTCGCGTGACTTATACAATGAGCAGTTCTTC CASSQDSRDLYNEQFF
. TRBJ2-7 TRBV7-8 TRBD2 TGTGCCAGCAGCTTGGGAGCGGGGGGCAAGCAGTACTTC CASSLGAGGKQYF
. TRBJ2-3 TRBV5-1 TRBD2 TGCGCCAGCAGCTCAACGCTAGCGGGGACCCGCACAGATACGCAGTATTTT CASSSTLAGTRTDTQYF
once TRBJ1-6 TRBV4-2 . TGTGCCAGCAGCCCACGGAGCTCCTATAATTCACCCCTCCACTTT CASSPRSSYNSPLHF
. TRBJ1-2 TRBV2 . TGTGCCAGCAGGCCGACAGGATATGGCTACACCTTC CASRPTGYGYTF
. TRBJ1-3 TRBV9 . TGTGCCAGCAGCGTAGTAGAAAACACCATATATTTT CASSVVENTIYF
. TRBJ2-2 TRBV9 TRBD1 TGTGCCAGCAGCGTAGCCATACAGGGGGGTGGACCCGGGGAGCTGTTTTTT CASSVAIQGGGPGELFF
. TRBJ1-5 TRBV19 . TGTGCCAGTAATGTCCAGGCCCTTTATAGCAATCAGCCCCAGCATTTT CASNVQALYSNQPQHF
. TRBJ1-3 TRBV10-3 . TGTGCCATCAGTGAGTCGAGCATCCTTGGAAACACCATATATTTT CAISESSILGNTIYF
. TRBJ2-7 TRBV5-6 TRBD1 TGTGCCAGCAGCTTGGGGGACAGAGACTCCTACGAGCAGTACTTC CASSLGDRDSYEQYF
. TRBJ1-5 TRBV5-6 . TGTGCCAGCAGCTTGGGGCAGGGGAGCAATCAGCCCCAGCATTTT CASSLGQGSNQPQHF
. TRBJ1-5 TRBV9 . TGTGCCAGCAGCGCGGACCCGGCGGGCAATCAGCCCCAGCATTTT CASSADPAGNQPQHF
. TRBJ2-3 TRBV7-2 . TGTGCCAGCAGCCCAACGAGGGGGGGGACAGATACGCAGTATTTT CASSPTRGGTDTQYF
. TRBJ1-2 TRBV2 . TGTGCCAGCAGTGATCCAAGGCCTAACTATGGCTACACCTTC CASSDPRPNYGYTF
. TRBJ1-3 TRBV9 TRBD1 TGTGCCAGCAGCGCCGAGACAGGGGGGCACTCTGGAAACACCATATATTTT CASSAETGGHSGNTIYF
. TRBJ2-5 TRBV12-5 . TGTGCTAGTGTAATGGACAGCACCCTCCAAGAGACCCAGTACTTC CASVMDSTLQETQYF
. TRBJ2-7 TRBV11-3 . TGTGCCAGCAGCTTAGTTTGGGGGACGAAGACCTACGAGCAGTACTTC CASSLVWGTKTYEQYF
. TRBJ2-6 TRBV7-6 . TGTGCCAGCAGCGCCACACGGAACTCTGGGGCCAACGTCCTGACTTTC CASSATRNSGANVLTF
. TRBJ2-3 TRBV6-6 . TGTGCCAGCAGCAAGGGGGGGGAGGATACGCAGTATTTT CASSKGGEDTQYF
. TRBJ1-2 TRBV4-1 TRBD1 TGCGCCAGCAGCCAACCCACCGGGACAGGGGCTATACATGGCTACACCTTC CASSQPTGTGAIHGYTF
. TRBJ1-5 TRBV28 . TGTGCCAGCAGCCCGACAGGACGAAATCAGCCCCAGCATTTT CASSPTGRNQPQHF